The 17 T cell receptor beta chains below all came from one sample that was sequenced in a study of T and B cells in COVID-19 patients (TCRdb year 2020). Sequencing took place on an Illumina MiSeq. Multiplex PCR with BIOMED2 TRB-A/B primer pools was used to amplify the TRB rearrangements. The public reads were reprocessed in TCRdb via fastp at Q25 and MiXCR, keeping in-frame beta chains. Each CDR3 protein appears once, grouped with its most common genes and DNA. Across this sample there are some 15,000 distinct CDR3 sequences, with roughly 29% seen only once. 1.2% of the sample belongs to the ten largest clones. TRB repertoires were amplified using roughly 230-550 ng of genomic DNA isolated from blood. The sequencing input was blood. The origin of the receptors is a human donor who had recovered from COVID-19.

By frequency in the sample, this clonotype is medium-sized (0.01 to 0.1%). The chain is built from TRBV29-1 and TRBJ2-2; no clear D gene. In germline, CDR1 is SQVTM, CDR2 ANQGSEA. This CDR3 spans 13 amino acids. The V gene lost 3 bases and the J gene lost 6 bases, with 11 bases spanning the gap. For the CDR3, the DNA is TGCAGCGTTGACAGAGGACGGGCCGGGGAGCTGTTTTTT. Amino acid sequence: CSVDRGRAGELFF.

This clonotype is deemed medium-sized. The chain has TRBV19 and TRBJ2-3, with 10 bases that match TRBD2. Per germline, CDR1 LNHDA and CDR2 SQIVND (reference sequence). The CDR3 is 16 amino acids. J gave up 2 bases and V 5 bases, and 7 bases lay outside the gene matches. CDR3: CASSLLAGALTDTQYF. CDR3 nucleotides: TGTGCCAGTAGTCTCCTAGCGGGAGCCCTCACAGATACGCAGTATTTT.

The chain employs TRBV6-2 or TRBV6-3 and TRBJ2-6; D not certain. There are 17 residues in the CDR3. Germline lookup yields CDR1 MNHEY and CDR2 SVGEGT. The V gene lost 1 base and the J gene lost 0 bases, with 10 bases spanning the gap. DNA for the CDR3: TGTGCCAGCAGTTACTTCCCCCGTTTCTCTGGGGCCAACGTCCTGACTTTC. Protein: CASSYFPRFSGANVLTF.

This clonotype is medium-sized in the sample. The gene calls are TRBV18 and TRBJ1-4; D gene unclear. V dropped 6 bases and J dropped 3 bases, with 11 bases sitting between them. The germline gives CDR1 KGHSH, CDR2 LQKENI. The CDR3 sequence is 14 residues long. The CDR3 is CASSAWGPNEKLFF. DNA of the CDR3: TGTGCCAGCTCGGCCTGGGGTCCTAATGAAAAACTGTTTTTT.

The rearrangement uses TRBV5-1 and TRBJ2-7, with D perhaps matching TRBD1 (6 bases). Germline V CDR1 and CDR2: SGHRS, YFSETQ. V gave up 0 bases and J gave up 1 base, with 8 bases separating them. The CDR3 is 14 residues long. CDR3 region: CASSLGTDSYEQYF. CDR3 bases: TGCGCCAGCAGCTTGGGGACAGATTCCTACGAGCAGTACTTC. The full variable domain, its missing parts supplied by reference TRBV5-1 and TRBJ2-7, is KAGVTQTPRYLIKTRGQQVTLSCSPISGHRSVSWYQQTPGQGLQFLFEYFSETQRNKGNFPGRFSGRQFSNSRSEMNVSTLELGDSALYLCASSLGTDSYEQYFGPGTRLTVT.

This clonotype is termed medium-sized (0.01 to 0.1%). The gene calls are TRBV15 and TRBJ2-2; the D is unclear. The germline gives CDR1 LNHNV, CDR2 YYDKDF (reference sequence). V lost 8 bases to trimming and J lost 0 bases, with 7 bases between them. CDR3 length: 13 residues. CDR3 protein: CATARTNTGELFF. The CDR3 DNA reads TGTGCCACCGCCAGAACGAACACCGGGGAGCTGTTTTTT.

Worth noting for this clonotype: This may be a read error, as it is one base from a much larger clone. The rearrangement joins TRBV11-1 to TRBJ2-1, with 11 bases lining up with TRBD1. V dropped 3 bases and J dropped 10; count of bases not matched to a gene: 8. Per the germline V gene, CDR1 is SGHAT and CDR2 is FQDESV (reference sequence). CDR3 size: 15 residues. The CDR3 region is CASSLGGQGVGEQFF. The CDR3 DNA is TGTGCCAGCAGCTTGGGGGGACAGGGGGTCGGGGAGCAGTTCTTC.

This clonotype appeared a single time. J is TRBJ2-2 and V is TRBV20-1; no clear D. V gave up 2 bases and J gave up 1 base, with 5 bases separating them. The CDR3 extends over 13 amino acids. From germline, CDR1 is DFQATT and CDR2 SNEGSKA (reference sequence). The CDR3, as DNA: TGCAGTGCTAGATCACAGAACACCGGGGAGCTGTTTTTT. The encoded protein is CSARSQNTGELFF.

The rearrangement joins TRBV20-1 to TRBJ2-5; a possible D gene is TRBD2 (6 bases). This CDR3 is 12 amino acids long. The V end lost 1 base, the J end lost 5 bases, and 8 bases lay between the germline ends. Germline CDR1 reads DFQATT; CDR2 reads SNEGSKA (reference sequence). CDR3 in DNA: TGCAGTGCTAGAGGGCTAGCGGAGACCCAGTACTTC. It translates to CSARGLAETQYF.

Points on this clonotype: Just one base apart from a much larger clone, this may be a read error. This chain uses TRBV27 with TRBJ2-7; D might be TRBD2 (6 bases). Per the germline V gene, CDR1 is MNHEY and CDR2 is SMNVEV (reference sequence). The CDR3 is 12 residues long. V lost 4 bases and J lost 8, with 12 bases in between. The CDR3 region has the DNA TGTGCCAGCAGTTCCGGGGGACGCAAGCAGTACTTC. The encoded protein is CASSSGGRKQYF.

This clonotype has just a few counts. The V gene is TRBV15, the J gene TRBJ1-1, with 7 bases that match TRBD1. Germline V lookup: CDR1 LNHNV, CDR2 YYDKDF (reference sequence). The V segment lost 0 bases and the J segment 1 base; nucleotides outside the gene matches: 5. This CDR3 is built from 16 residues. This chain's CDR3 is CATSRDPGTANTEAFF. In DNA, the CDR3 is TGTGCCACCAGCAGAGATCCAGGGACAGCGAACACTGAAGCTTTCTTT. Using reference TRBV15 and TRBJ1-1 for the parts outside the CDR3, the full variable domain is DAMVIQNPRYQVTQFGKPVTLSCSQTLNHNVMYWYQQKSSQAPKLLFHYYDKDFNNEADTPDNFQSRRPNTSFCFLDIRSPGLGDTAMYLCATSRDPGTANTEAFFGQGTRLTVV.

This chain joins TRBV28 and TRBJ1-2, with D unclear. The CDR3 is 15 amino acids. CDR1 is MDHEN and CDR2 is SYDVKM in the germline V gene. The V end lost 6 bases, the J end lost 0 bases, and 14 bases lay between the germline ends. CDR3 sequence reads: CASRGQDVSNYGYTF. CDR3 in DNA: TGTGCCAGCAGGGGTCAGGACGTTTCTAACTATGGCTACACCTTC.

The chain carries TRBV19 and TRBJ1-3; D might be TRBD1 (5 bases). The CDR3 is 17 amino acids. Trimming shortened V by 5 bases and J by 4 bases, and 21 bases separated the two germline ends. Germline V gene lookup returns CDR1 LNHDA and CDR2 SQIVND (reference sequence). The DNA for the CDR3 is TGTGCCAGTAGTGTTCAGGGTCAAGTCCGTCCGGGAAACACCATATATTTT. Its translation: CASSVQGQVRPGNTIYF.

The J gene is TRBJ1-1, the V gene TRBV18; 8 positions agree with TRBD1. Germline assignment: CDR1 KGHSH and CDR2 LQKENI. Unmatched junction bases numbered 2, after V lost 1 base and J lost 7 bases. The CDR3 has 13 amino acids. The DNA for the CDR3 is TGTGCCAGCTCACCACGGGGGACAGGTGAAGCTTTCTTT. This translates into CASSPRGTGEAFF.

This chain links TRBV20-1 with TRBJ1-1; TRBD1 aligns across 7 bases. Germline V gene data show CDR1 as DFQATT and CDR2 as SNEGSKA (reference sequence). After removal of 0 bases from V and 2 bases from J, the junction contained 6 bases not matched to a gene. The CDR3 is 15 residues long. The CDR3 nucleotides are TGCAGTGCTAGAGACGAACAGGGGTATAACACTGAAGCTTTCTTT. As protein: CSARDEQGYNTEAFF.

This clonotype is judged medium-sized. The genes are TRBV27 and TRBJ2-7; tentative D call: TRBD1 (5 bases). Germline loops: CDR1 MNHEY, CDR2 SMNVEV (reference sequence). The CDR3 has 13 amino acids. V was pared by 4 bases and J by 4 bases, with 11 bases between. CDR3 nucleotide sequence: TGTGCCAGCAGTTATCACAGGTCTTACGAGCAGTACTTC. This sequence encodes CASSYHRSYEQYF.

This clonotype was seen a few times. The rearrangement links TRBV4-3 to TRBJ2-3; TRBD2 aligns across 10 bases. Trimming cost V 4 bases and J 2 bases; bases outside gene matches: 6. There are 16 residues in the CDR3. Germline lookup yields CDR1 LGHNA and CDR2 YSLEER. In DNA, the CDR3 is TGCGCCAGCAGCCGCGGACTAGCGGTGGTCACAGATACGCAGTATTTT. It is translated as CASSRGLAVVTDTQYF.